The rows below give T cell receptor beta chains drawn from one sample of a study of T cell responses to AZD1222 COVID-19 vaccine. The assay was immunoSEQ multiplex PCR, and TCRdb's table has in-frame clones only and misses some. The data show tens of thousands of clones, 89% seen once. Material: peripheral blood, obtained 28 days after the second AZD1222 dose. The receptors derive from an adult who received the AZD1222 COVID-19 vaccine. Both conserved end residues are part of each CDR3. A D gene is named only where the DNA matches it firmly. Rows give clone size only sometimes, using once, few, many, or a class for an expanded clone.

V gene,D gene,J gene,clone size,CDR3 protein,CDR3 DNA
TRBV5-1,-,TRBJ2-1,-,CASSDATGTPADNEQFF,TGCGCCAGCAGCGATGCGACCGGGACCCCCGCCGACAATGAGCAGTTCTTC
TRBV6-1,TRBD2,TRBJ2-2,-,CASPSGSTTGELFF,TGTGCCAGCCCTAGCGGGAGCACCACCGGGGAGCTGTTTTTT
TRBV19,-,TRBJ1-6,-,CASSMERRSPLHF,TGTGCCAGTAGTATGGAGAGAAGGTCACCCCTCCACTTT
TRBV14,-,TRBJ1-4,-,CASSQDPQNRPYNEKLFF,TGTGCCAGCAGCCAAGATCCCCAGAACCGGCCCTATAATGAAAAACTGTTTTTT
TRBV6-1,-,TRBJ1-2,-,CASSEVNRAGYTF,TGTGCCAGCAGCGAAGTAAACAGGGCTGGCTACACCTTC
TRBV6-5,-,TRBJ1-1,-,CASRPDIVNTEAFF,TGTGCCAGCCGTCCGGACATTGTGAACACTGAAGCTTTCTTT
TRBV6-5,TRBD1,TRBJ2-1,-,CASSPQGAEYNEQFF,TGTGCCAGCAGCCCACAGGGGGCAGAATACAATGAGCAGTTCTTC
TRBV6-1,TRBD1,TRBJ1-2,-,CASSDRQGNYGYTF,TGTGCCAGCAGTGACCGACAGGGGAACTATGGCTACACCTTC
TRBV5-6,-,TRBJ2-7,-,CASSYPTGLKSYEQYF,TGTGCCAGCAGCTACCCGACAGGCTTGAAGTCCTACGAGCAGTACTTC
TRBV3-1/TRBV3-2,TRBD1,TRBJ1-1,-,CASSQVAGGTEAFF,TGTGCCAGCAGCCAAGTAGCAGGGGGCACTGAAGCTTTCTTT
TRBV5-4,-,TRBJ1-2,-,CASSLAAASNYGYTF,TGTGCCAGCAGCTTGGCCGCAGCCTCTAACTATGGCTACACCTTC
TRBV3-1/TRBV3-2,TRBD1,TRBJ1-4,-,CASISSGGRTNEKLFF,TGTGCCAGCATCTCGTCAGGGGGCCGTACTAATGAAAAACTGTTTTTT
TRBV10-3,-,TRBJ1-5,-,CAISGGAKSNQPQHF,TGTGCCATCAGTGGAGGGGCGAAGAGCAATCAGCCCCAGCATTTT
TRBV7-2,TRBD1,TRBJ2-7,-,CASSQSPGGYEQYF,TGTGCCAGCAGTCAGTCTCCAGGGGGATACGAGCAGTACTTC
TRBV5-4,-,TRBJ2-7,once,CASSLEAGLSYEQYF,TGTGCCAGCAGCTTGGAGGCAGGACTCTCCTACGAGCAGTACTTC
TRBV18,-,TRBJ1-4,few,CASSWGPSGEKLFF,TGTGCCAGCTCTTGGGGTCCATCGGGAGAAAAACTGTTTTTT
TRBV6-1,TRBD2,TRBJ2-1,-,CASTPPGLANNEQFF,TGTGCCAGCACCCCCCCGGGACTAGCGAACAATGAGCAGTTCTTC
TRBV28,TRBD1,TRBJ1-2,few,CASSIRGRGGYTF,TGTGCCAGCAGCATCAGGGGGCGGGGTGGCTACACCTTC
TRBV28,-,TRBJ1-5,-,CASSLRSVVDQPQHF,TGTGCCAGCAGTTTAAGATCGGTGGTGGATCAGCCCCAGCATTTT
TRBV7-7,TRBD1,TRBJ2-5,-,CASSPTGAGTTQYF,TGTGCCAGCAGCCCGACAGGGGCCGGAACGACCCAGTACTTC
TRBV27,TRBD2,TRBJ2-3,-,CASSSRTSGWDTQYF,TGTGCCAGCAGTAGTCGGACTAGCGGGTGGGATACGCAGTATTTT
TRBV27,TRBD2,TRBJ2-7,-,CASSRTSGRYWEQYF,TGTGCCAGCAGTCGGACTAGCGGGAGGTACTGGGAGCAGTACTTC
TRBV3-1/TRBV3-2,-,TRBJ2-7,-,CASSLGTLNEQYF,TGTGCCAGCAGCCTCGGGACTTTGAACGAGCAGTACTTC
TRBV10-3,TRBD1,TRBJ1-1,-,CAIKVQGDTEAFF,TGTGCCATCAAGGTCCAGGGGGACACTGAAGCTTTCTTT
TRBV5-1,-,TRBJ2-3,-,CASSLVRGDTQYF,TGCGCCAGCAGCTTGGTCCGGGGTGATACGCAGTATTTT
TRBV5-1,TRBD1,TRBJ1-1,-,CASSAGTGGTTEAFF,TGCGCCAGCAGCGCGGGGACAGGGGGCACCACTGAAGCTTTCTTT
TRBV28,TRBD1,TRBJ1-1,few,CASSPHRGPATEAFF,TGTGCCAGCAGTCCTCACAGGGGGCCTGCCACTGAAGCTTTCTTT
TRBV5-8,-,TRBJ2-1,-,CASSPPGSGYNEQFF,TGTGCCAGCAGCCCTCCCGGGTCGGGCTACAATGAGCAGTTCTTC
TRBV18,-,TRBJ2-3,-,CASSPDQDDTQYF,TGTGCCAGCTCTCCGGACCAGGATGATACGCAGTATTTT
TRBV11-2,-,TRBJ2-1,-,CASSLELLLSYNEQFF,TGTGCCAGCAGCTTAGAGCTACTTCTCTCCTACAATGAGCAGTTCTTC
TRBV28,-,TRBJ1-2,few,CASSLQNYGYTF,TGTGCCAGCAGTTTACAGAATTATGGCTACACCTTC
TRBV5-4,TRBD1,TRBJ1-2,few,CASSSTDRGHEGYTF,TGTGCCAGCAGCTCAACCGACAGGGGGCATGAAGGCTACACCTTC
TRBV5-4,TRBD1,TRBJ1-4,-,CASSRDSEKLFF,TGTGCCAGCAGCCGGGACAGTGAAAAACTGTTTTTT
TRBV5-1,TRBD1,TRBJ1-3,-,CASSRGQDASGNTIYF,TGCGCCAGCAGCCGGGGACAGGACGCCTCTGGAAACACCATATATTTT
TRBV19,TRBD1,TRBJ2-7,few,CASSLTGDRKDEQYF,TGTGCCAGTAGTTTAACAGGGGACCGAAAGGACGAGCAGTACTTC
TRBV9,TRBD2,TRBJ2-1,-,CASSVTSGTSYNEQFF,TGTGCCAGCAGCGTCACTAGCGGGACCTCCTACAATGAGCAGTTCTTC
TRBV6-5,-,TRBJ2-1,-,CASRGELHNEQFF,TGTGCCAGCAGGGGGGAGCTGCATAATGAGCAGTTCTTC
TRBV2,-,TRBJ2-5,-,CASRGGDSPLTETQYF,TGTGCCAGCAGGGGGGGGGACAGTCCTTTAACCGAGACCCAGTACTTC
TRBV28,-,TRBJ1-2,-,CASSSGQNYGYTF,TGTGCCAGCAGTTCCGGACAGAACTATGGCTACACCTTC
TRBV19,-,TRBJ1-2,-,CASSVPGRYGYTF,TGTGCCAGTAGTGTCCCGGGACGGTATGGCTACACCTTC
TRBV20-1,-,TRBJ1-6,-,CSAIRESPLHF,TGCAGTGCGATCCGGGAGTCACCCCTCCACTTT
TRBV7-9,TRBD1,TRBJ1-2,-,CASTPDRGRPHYGYTF,TGTGCCAGCACCCCGGACAGGGGGCGCCCCCACTATGGCTACACCTTC
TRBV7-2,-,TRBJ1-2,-,CASSLARGNYGYTF,TGTGCCAGCAGCTTGGCAAGGGGCAACTATGGCTACACCTTC
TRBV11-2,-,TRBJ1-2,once,CASSLDWEGALYTF,TGTGCCAGCAGCTTAGATTGGGAAGGAGCCCTCTACACCTTC
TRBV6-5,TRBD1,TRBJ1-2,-,CASSRPGQGADDYTF,TGTGCCAGCAGCCGCCCGGGACAGGGGGCGGATGACTACACCTTC